One sample yielded the 15 T cell receptor beta chains listed below, sequenced in a study of vaccination and CD4 T cells after COVID-19. Antigens for these TCRs are unknown. Sequencing of cultured CD4+ T cell DNA used the Oncomine TCR Beta short-read assay. CD4+ T cells were cultured, and genomic DNA was extracted from them. MiXCR was run by TCRdb on the PCR reads, yielding one entry per CDR3 protein. The sample lists over 9,000 distinct CDR3 sequences, about 40% occurring once. Treatment: roughly ten-day PBMC culture with coronavirus spike peptide pools or control peptides (ViraFEST assay). During the years 2011-2018, before the COVID-19 pandemic, the unexposed donor's CD4+ T cells were collected. Sequenced: CD4+ T cells from blood, cultured in vitro. All receptors derive from a human donor in good health.

The chain has TRBV28 and TRBJ2-7; TRBD1 is a possible D gene (6 bases). Trimming cost V 6 bases and J 6 bases, with 24 bases left between them. This CDR3 region has 16 residues. Per the germline V gene, CDR1 is MDHEN and CDR2 is SYDVKM. CDR3 nucleotide sequence: TGTGCCAGCAGCACAAAAGGCCAGGGACAATTCGGCGAGCAGTACTTC. The encoded protein is CASSTKGQGQFGEQYF.

The chain couples TRBV20-1 to TRBJ1-1, with D uncertain. The germline CDR1 and CDR2 sequences are DFQATT and SNEGSKA (reference sequence). The CDR3 length is 14 residues. The V gene lost 2 bases and the J gene lost 1 base, with 11 bases spanning the gap. The CDR3 spells CSARLARTNTEAFF. The CDR3 coding sequence is TGCAGTGCTAGATTAGCCAGGACGAACACTGAAGCTTTCTTT.

V usage is TRBV21-1 and J usage is TRBJ2-1; the table's D call of TRBD2 was not tested on the DNA. TRBV21-1 is classified as a pseudogene. The CDR3 extends over 19 amino acids. This CDR3 reads CASSKGGRGGKAGANEQFF. Written as DNA, the CDR3 is TGTGCCAGCAGCAAAGGGGGCCGTGGGGGGAAAGCGGGAGCCAATGAGCAGTTCTTC.

The chain links TRBV6-4 to TRBJ2-1; 8 bases line up with TRBD2. Germline values: CDR1 MRHNA, CDR2 SNTAGT. The CDR3 runs to 15 residues. J was trimmed by 0 bases and V by 3 bases; bases with no gene match: 1. CDR3 amino acids: CASSERGGSYNEQFF. Here the CDR3 DNA reads TGTGCCAGCAGTGAACGGGGGGGCTCCTACAATGAGCAGTTCTTC.

The chain couples TRBV20-1 to TRBJ2-7; D possibly corresponds to TRBD2 (5 bases). The V gene lost 1 base and the J gene lost 6 bases, with 16 bases spanning the gap. The germline gives CDR1 DFQATT, CDR2 SNEGSKA (reference sequence). The CDR3 is made up of 14 amino acids. The CDR3 DNA follows: TGCAGTGCTAGAGGAGGGCAGGATCGGTCCGAGCAGTACTTC. This sequence encodes CSARGGQDRSEQYF.

In this sample, this clonotype is medium-sized (0.01 to 0.1%). The chain links TRBV4-3 to TRBJ2-7, with D tentatively TRBD1 or TRBD2 (6 bases each). V dropped 4 bases and J dropped 5 bases, with 15 bases sitting between them. Germline V gene data show CDR1 as LGHNA and CDR2 as YSLEER. The CDR3 loop spans 14 amino acids. CDR3 nucleotides: TGCGCCAGCAGCCGGAAGAAGGGGGGACACGAGCAGTACTTC. Translation: CASSRKKGGHEQYF.

This rearrangement joins TRBV11-3 to TRBJ2-5; D may correspond to TRBD1 or TRBD2 (5 bases each). The CDR3 consists of 17 residues. Germline V gives CDR1 SGHNT, CDR2 YENEEA. The germline V and J ends were trimmed by 5 bases and 1 base, with 20 bases remaining between them. CDR3: CASSNYPRQRGQETQYF. CDR3 coding DNA: TGTGCCAGCAGCAATTACCCCAGGCAGAGGGGCCAAGAGACCCAGTACTTC.

This sequence joins TRBV6-5 and TRBJ2-2; D gene unclear. V gave up 0 bases and J gave up 4 bases, with 18 bases separating them. This CDR3 has 18 residues. Germline lookup yields CDR1 MNHEY and CDR2 SVGAGI. CDR3 sequence: CASSYSPAGQALTGELFF. CDR3 DNA: TGTGCCAGCAGTTACTCCCCCGCAGGTCAGGCCCTCACCGGGGAGCTGTTTTTT.

In its sample, this clonotype was seen a few times. This rearrangement joins TRBV6-5 to TRBJ1-2; D is unresolved. Germline lookup yields CDR1 MNHEY and CDR2 SVGAGI. The CDR3 covers 15 residues. Deletions cut 2 bases from V and 9 bases from J, with 19 bases between. In DNA form, the CDR3 reads TGTGCCAGCAGTTACGGCTCCCTTCCTAGAGGTAGCTACACCTTC. This translates into CASSYGSLPRGSYTF.

V gene TRBV15 combines with J gene TRBJ2-7; D is possibly TRBD1 (5 bases). In germline, CDR1 is LNHNV, CDR2 YYDKDF (reference sequence). CDR3 length equals 13 residues. V lost 4 bases and J lost 5, with 12 bases in between. The CDR3 sequence is CATSTIDRNEQYF. The CDR3 DNA sequence: TGTGCCACCAGCACCATTGACAGAAACGAGCAGTACTTC.

The CDR3 DNA sequence: TGTGCCAGCAGTTACTCGGAGGGTGGGACCGGGGAGCTGTTTTTT. This sequence encodes CASSYSEGGTGELFF. V and J are TRBV6-5 and TRBJ2-2; weak D call: TRBD2 (6 bases). Germline CDR1 is MNHEY and CDR2 is SVGAGI. The ends were cut back, 0 bases at V and 5 bases at J, with 10 bases in the middle. The CDR3 is made up of 15 amino acids.

The V call is TRBV6-1, the J call TRBJ1-5, with 8 bases that match TRBD1. The CDR3 runs to 18 residues. The junction had 10 bases not matched to a gene; V was cut back by 2 bases and J by 1 base. Germline CDR1 and CDR2: MNHNS and SASEGT. Here the CDR3 reads CASSERGQGRSSNQPQHF. The CDR3 nucleotides read TGTGCCAGCAGTGAACGAGGACAGGGTAGATCGAGCAATCAGCCCCAGCATTTT.

Only a few counts were recorded for this clonotype. V is TRBV6-5 and J is TRBJ2-7; 9 positions match TRBD1. V shed 2 bases, J shed 2 bases, and the junction held 4 bases outside the gene matches. The CDR3 runs 15 residues. CDR1 is MNHEY and CDR2 is SVGAGI in the germline V gene. DNA of the CDR3: TGTGCCAGCAGTTACGTAGGACAGGGGACCTACGAGCAGTACTTC. Translated, it gives CASSYVGQGTYEQYF.

The V call is TRBV20-1, the J call TRBJ1-2; no clear D. CDR3 length: 13 residues. Trimming shortened V by 5 bases and J by 3 bases, and 13 bases separated the two germline ends. Germline V gene lookup returns CDR1 DFQATT and CDR2 SNEGSKA (reference sequence). CDR3 amino acids: CSAEEEKDYGYTF. As DNA, the CDR3 is TGCAGTGCTGAGGAGGAGAAAGACTATGGCTACACCTTC.

The chain joins TRBV6-1 to TRBJ2-7; 7 positions match TRBD2. From germline, CDR1 is MNHNS and CDR2 SASEGT. The trim removed 5 bases at V and 3 bases at J, leaving 4 bases unmatched. This CDR3 is 13 amino acids long. Here the CDR3 DNA reads TGTGCCAGCAGTACGGGAGGTATCTACGAGCAGTACTTC. Amino acids: CASSTGGIYEQYF.